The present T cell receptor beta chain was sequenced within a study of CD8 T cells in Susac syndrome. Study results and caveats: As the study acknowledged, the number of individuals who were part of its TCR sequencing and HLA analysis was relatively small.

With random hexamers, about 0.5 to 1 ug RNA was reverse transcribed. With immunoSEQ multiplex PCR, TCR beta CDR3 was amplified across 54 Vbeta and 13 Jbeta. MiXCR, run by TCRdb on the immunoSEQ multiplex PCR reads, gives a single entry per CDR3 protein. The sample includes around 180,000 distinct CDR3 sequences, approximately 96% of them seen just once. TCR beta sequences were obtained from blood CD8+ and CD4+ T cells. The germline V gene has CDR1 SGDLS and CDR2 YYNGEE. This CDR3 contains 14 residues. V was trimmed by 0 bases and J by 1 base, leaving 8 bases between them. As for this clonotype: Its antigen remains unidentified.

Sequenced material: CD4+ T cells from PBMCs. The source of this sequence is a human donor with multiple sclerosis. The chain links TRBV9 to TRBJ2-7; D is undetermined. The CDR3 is CASSVAGESYEQYF. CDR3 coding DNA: TGTGCCAGCAGCGTAGCTGGGGAATCCTACGAGCAGTACTTC.